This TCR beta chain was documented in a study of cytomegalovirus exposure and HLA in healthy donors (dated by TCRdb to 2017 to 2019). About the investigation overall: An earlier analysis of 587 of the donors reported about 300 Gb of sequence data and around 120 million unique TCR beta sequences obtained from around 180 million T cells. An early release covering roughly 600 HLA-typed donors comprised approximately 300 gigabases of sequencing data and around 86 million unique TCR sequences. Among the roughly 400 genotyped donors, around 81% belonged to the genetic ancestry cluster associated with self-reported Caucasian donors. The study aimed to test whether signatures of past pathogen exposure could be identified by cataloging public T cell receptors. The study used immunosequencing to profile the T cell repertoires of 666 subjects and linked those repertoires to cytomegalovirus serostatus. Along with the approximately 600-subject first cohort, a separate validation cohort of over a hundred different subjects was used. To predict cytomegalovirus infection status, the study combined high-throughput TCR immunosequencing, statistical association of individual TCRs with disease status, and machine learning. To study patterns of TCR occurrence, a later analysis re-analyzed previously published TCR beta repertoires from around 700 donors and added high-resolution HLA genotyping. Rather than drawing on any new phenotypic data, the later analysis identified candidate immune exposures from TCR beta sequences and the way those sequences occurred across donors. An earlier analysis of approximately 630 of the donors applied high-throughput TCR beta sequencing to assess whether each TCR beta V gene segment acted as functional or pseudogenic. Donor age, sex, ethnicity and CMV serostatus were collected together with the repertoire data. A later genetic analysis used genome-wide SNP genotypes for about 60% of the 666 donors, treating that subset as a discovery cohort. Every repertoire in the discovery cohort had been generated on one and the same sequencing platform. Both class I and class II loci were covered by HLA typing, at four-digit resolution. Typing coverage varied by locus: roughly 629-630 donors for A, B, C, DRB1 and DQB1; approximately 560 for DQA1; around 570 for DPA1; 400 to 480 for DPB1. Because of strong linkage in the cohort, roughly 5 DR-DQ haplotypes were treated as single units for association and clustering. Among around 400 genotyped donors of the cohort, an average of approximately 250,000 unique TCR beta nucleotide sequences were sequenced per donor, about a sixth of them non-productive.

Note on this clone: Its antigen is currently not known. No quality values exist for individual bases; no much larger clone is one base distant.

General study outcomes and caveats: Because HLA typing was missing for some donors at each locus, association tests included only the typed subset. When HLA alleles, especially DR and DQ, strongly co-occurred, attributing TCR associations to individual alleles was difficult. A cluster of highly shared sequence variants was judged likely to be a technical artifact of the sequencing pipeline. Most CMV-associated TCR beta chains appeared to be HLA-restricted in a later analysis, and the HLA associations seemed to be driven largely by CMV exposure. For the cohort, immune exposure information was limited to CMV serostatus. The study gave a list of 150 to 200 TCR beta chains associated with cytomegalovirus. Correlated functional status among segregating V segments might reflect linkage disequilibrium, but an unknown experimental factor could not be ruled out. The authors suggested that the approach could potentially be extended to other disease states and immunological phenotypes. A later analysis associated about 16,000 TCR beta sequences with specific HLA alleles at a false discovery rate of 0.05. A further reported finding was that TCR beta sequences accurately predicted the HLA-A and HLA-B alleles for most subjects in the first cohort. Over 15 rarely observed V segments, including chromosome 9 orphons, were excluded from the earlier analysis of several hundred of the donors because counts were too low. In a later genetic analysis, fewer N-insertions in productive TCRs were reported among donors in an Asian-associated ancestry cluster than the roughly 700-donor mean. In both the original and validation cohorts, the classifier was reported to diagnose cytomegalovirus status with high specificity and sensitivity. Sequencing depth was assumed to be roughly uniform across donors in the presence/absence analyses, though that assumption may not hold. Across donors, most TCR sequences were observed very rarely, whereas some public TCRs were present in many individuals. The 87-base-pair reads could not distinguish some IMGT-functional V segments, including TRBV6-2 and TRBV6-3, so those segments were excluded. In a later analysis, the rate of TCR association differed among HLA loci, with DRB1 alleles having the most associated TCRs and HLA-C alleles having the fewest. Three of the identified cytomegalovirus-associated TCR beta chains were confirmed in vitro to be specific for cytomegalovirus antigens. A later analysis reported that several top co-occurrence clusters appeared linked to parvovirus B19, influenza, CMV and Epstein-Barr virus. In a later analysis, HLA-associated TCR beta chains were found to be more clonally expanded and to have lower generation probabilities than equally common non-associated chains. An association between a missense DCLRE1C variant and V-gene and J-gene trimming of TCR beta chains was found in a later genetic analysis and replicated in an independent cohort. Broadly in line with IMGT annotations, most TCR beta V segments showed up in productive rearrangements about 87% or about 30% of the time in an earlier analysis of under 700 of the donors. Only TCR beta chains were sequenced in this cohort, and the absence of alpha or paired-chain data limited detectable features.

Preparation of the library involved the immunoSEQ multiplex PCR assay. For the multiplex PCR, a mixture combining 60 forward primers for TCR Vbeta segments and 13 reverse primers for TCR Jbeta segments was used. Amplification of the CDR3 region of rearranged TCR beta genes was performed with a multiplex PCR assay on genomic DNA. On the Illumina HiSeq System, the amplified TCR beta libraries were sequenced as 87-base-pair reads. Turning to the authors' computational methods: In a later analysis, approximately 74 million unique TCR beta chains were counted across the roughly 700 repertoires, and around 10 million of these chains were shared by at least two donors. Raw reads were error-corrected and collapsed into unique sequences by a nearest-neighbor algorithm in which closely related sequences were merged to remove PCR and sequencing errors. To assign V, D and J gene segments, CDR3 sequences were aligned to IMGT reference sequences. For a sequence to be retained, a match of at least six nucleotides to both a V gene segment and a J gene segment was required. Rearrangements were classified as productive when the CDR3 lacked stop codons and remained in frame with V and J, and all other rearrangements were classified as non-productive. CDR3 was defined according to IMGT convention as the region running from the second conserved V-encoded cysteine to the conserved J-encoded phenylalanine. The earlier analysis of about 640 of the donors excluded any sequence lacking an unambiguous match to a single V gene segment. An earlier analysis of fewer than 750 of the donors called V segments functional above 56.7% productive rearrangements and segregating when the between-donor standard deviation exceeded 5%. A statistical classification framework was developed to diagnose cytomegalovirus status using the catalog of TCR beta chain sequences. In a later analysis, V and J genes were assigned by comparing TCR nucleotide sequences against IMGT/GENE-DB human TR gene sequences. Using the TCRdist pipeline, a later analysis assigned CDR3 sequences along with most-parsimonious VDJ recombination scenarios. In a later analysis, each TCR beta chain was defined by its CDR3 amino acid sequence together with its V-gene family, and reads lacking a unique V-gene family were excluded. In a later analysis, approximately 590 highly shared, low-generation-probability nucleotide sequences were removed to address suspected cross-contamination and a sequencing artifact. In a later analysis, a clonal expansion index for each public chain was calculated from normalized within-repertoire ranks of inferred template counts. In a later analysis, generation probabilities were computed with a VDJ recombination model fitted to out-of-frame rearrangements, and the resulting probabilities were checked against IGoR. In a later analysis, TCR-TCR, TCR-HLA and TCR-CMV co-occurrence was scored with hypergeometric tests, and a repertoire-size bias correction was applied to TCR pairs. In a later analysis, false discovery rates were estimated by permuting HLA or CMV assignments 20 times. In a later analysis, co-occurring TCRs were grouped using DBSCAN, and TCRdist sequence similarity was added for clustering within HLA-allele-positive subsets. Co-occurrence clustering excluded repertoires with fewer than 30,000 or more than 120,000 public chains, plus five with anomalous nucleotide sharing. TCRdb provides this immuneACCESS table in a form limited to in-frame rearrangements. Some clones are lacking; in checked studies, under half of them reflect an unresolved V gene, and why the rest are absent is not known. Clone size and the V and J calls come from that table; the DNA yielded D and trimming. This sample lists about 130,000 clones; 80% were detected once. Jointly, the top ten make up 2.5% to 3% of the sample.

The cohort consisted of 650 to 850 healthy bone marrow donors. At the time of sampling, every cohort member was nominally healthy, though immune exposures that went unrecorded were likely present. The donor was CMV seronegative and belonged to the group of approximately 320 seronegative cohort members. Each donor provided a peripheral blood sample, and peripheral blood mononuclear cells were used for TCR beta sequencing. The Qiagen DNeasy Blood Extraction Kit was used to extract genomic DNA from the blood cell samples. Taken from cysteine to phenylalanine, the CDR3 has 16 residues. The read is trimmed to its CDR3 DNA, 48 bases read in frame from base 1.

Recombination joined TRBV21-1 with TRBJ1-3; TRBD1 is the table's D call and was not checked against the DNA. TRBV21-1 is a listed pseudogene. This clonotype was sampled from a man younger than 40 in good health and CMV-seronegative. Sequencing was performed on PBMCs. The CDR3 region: CASSLPGQGPGNTIYF. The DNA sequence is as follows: TGTGCCAGCAGCCTCCCCGGACAGGGCCCTGGAAACACCATATATTTT.